This T cell receptor beta chain emerged from a study of graft-versus-host responses after intestinal transplantation. General study findings and limits: The study associated peak circulating GvH clone levels with early post-transplant HvG declines. Recipient bone marrow held GvH clones, some seen earlier in ileum or blood. Elevated graft-versus-host to host-versus-graft clonal ratios in allografts were recorded for patients with graft-donor T cell macrochimerism.

The ends were cut back, 3 bases at V and 4 bases at J, with 11 bases in the middle. Germline V gene lookup returns CDR1 SGHDT and CDR2 YYEEEE. There are 14 residues in the CDR3. Data came from immunoSEQ multiplex PCR; TCRdb stores just in-frame clones and leaves some out. The table has 35,000 to 40,000 clones, less than 90% seen once. Turning to this clone: Its antigen is still unknown.

The chain employs TRBV5-6 and TRBJ2-1; D possibly corresponds to TRBD1 (5 bases). This sequence was found in a human patient who received an intestinal transplant, so some T cells may come from the graft donor. Specimen: PBMCs, collected approximately 1,000 days after transplant. The DNA of the CDR3 is TGTGCCAGCAGCTCCAGGGTTGTATACAATGAGCAGTTCTTC. It codes for CASSSRVVYNEQFF.